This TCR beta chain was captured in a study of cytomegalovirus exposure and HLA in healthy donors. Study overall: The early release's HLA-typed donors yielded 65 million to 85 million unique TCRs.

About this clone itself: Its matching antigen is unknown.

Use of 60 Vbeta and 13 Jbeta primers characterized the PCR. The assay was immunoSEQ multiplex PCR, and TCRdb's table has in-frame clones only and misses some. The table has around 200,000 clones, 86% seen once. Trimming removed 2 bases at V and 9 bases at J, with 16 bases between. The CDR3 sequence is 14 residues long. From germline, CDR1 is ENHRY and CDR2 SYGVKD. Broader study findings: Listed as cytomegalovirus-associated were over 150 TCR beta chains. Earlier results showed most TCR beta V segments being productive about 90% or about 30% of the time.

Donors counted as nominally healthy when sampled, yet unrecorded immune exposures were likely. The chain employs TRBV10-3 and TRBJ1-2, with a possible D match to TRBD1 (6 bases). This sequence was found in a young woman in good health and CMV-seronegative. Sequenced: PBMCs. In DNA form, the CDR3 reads TGTGCCATCAGTGAGGTAACAGGGAGTCGTAGCTACACCTTC. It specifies CAISEVTGSRSYTF.